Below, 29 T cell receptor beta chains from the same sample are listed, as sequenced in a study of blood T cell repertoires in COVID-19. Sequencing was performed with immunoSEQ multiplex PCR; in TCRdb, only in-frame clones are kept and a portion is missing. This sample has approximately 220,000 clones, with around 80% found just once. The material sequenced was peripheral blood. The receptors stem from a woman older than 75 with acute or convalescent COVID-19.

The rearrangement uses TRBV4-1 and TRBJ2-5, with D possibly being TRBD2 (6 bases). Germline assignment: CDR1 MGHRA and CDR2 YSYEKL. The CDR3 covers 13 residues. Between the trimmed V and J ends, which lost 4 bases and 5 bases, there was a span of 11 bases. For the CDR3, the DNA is TGCGCCAGCAGCCCGCGGGACCGCGAGACCCAGTACTTC. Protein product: CASSPRDRETQYF.

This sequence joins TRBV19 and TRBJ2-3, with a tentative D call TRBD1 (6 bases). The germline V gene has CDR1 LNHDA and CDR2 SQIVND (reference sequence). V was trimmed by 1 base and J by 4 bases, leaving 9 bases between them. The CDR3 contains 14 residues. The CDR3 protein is CASSIGRGSDTQYF. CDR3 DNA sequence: TGTGCCAGTAGTATAGGCAGGGGATCAGATACGCAGTATTTT.

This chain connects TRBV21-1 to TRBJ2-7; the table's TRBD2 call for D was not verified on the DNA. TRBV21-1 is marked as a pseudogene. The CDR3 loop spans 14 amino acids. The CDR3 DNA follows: TGTGCCAGCAGCAAAGGTCCACCTAACTACGAGCAGTACTTC. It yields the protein CASSKGPPNYEQYF.

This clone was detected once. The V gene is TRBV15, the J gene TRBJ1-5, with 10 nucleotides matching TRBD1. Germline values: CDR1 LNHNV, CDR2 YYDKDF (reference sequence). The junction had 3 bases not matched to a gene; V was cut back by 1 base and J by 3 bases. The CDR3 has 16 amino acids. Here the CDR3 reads CATSRADRGHNQPQHF. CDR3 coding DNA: TGTGCCACCAGCAGAGCCGACAGGGGGCACAATCAGCCCCAGCATTTT. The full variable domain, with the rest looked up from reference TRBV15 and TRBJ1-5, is DAMVIQNPRYQVTQFGKPVTLSCSQTLNHNVMYWYQQKSSQAPKLLFHYYDKDFNNEADTPDNFQSRRPNTSFCFLDIRSPGLGDTAMYLCATSRADRGHNQPQHFGDGTRLSIL.

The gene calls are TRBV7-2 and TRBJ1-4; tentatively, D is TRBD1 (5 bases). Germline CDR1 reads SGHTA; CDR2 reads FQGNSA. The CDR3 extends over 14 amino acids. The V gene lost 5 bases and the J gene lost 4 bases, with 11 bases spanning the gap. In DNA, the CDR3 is TGTGCCAGCAGCGCAGCGGGGGGTAATGAAAAACTGTTTTTT. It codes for CASSAAGGNEKLFF.

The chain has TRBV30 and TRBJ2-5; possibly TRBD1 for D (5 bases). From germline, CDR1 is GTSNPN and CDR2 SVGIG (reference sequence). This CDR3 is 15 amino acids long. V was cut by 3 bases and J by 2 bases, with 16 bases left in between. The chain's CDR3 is CAWRSPTGVQETQYF. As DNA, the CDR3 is TGTGCCTGGAGGTCGCCCACAGGAGTTCAAGAGACCCAGTACTTC.

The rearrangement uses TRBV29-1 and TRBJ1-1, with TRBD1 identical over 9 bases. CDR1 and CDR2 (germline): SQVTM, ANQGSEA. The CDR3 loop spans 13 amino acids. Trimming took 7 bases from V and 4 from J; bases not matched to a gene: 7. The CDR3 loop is CSGNRGPGTEAFF. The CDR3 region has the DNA TGCAGCGGGAACAGGGGGCCCGGCACTGAAGCTTTCTTT. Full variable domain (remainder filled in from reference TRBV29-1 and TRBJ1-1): SAVISQKPSRDICQRGTSLTIQCQVDSQVTMMFWYRQQPGQSLTLIATANQGSEATYESGFVIDKFPISRPNLTFSTLTVSNMSPEDSSIYLCSGNRGPGTEAFFGQGTRLTVV.

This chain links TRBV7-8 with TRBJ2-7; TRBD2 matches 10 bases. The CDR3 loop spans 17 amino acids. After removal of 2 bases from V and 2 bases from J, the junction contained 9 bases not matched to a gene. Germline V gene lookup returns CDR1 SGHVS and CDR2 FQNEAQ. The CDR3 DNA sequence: TGTGCCAGCAGCTTACTTTCTTTAGCGGGAGGAGCCTACGAGCAGTACTTC. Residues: CASSLLSLAGGAYEQYF.

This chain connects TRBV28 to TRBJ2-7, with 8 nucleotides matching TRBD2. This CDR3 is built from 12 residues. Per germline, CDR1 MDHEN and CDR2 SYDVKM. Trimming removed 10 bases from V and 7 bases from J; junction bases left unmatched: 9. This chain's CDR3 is CATRGGPREQYF. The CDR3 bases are TGTGCCACCCGGGGGGGTCCGCGGGAGCAGTACTTC.

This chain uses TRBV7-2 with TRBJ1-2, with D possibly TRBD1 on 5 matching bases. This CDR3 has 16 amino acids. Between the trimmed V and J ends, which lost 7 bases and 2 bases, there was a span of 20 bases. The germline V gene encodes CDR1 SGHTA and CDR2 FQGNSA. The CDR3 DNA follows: TGTGCCAGCACCTCTTTTTGGGGCATAGAAAACTATGGCTACACCTTC. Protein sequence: CASTSFWGIENYGYTF.

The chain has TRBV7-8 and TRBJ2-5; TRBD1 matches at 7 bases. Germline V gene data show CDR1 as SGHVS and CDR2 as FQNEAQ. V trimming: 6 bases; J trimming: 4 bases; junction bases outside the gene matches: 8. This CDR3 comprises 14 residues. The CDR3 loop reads CASRRDRVGETQYF. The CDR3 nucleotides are TGTGCCAGCAGACGAGACAGGGTTGGAGAGACCCAGTACTTC.

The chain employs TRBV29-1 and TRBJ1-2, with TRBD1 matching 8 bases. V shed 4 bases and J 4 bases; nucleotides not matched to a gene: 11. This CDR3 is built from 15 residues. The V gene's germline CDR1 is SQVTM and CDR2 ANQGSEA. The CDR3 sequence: CSVGKNTGTGYGYTF. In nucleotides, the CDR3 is TGCAGCGTTGGCAAAAATACCGGGACAGGCTATGGCTACACCTTC.

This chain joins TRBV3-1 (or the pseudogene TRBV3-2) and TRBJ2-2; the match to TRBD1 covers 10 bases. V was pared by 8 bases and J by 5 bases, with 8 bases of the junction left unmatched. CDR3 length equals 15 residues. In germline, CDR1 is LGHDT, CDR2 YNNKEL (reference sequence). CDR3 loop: CASSSGQGGTGELFF. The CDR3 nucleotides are TGTGCCAGCTCGAGTGGACAGGGGGGGACCGGGGAGCTGTTTTTT.

CDR3 coding DNA: TGTGCCAGCAGCTTTGCGGGACCGAACACCGGGGAGCTGTTTTTT. It encodes CASSFAGPNTGELFF. The genes are TRBV7-8 and TRBJ2-2; a weak D match, TRBD2 (6 bases). Deletions cut 3 bases from V and 0 bases from J, with 8 bases between. CDR3 size: 15 residues. The germline V gene encodes CDR1 SGHVS and CDR2 FQNEAQ.

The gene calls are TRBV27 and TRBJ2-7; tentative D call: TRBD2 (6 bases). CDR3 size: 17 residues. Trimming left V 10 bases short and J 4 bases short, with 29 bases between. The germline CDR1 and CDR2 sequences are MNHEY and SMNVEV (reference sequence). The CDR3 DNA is TGTGCCACAGGGAGGAAGTTGTCCGGGAGAGTTGAGTACGAGCAGTACTTC. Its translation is CATGRKLSGRVEYEQYF.

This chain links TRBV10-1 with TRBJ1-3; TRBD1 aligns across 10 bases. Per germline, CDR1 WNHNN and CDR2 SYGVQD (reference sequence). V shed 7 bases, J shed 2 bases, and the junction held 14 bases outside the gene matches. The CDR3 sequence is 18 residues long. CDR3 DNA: TGCGCCAGCACCGACTATAACGTAGGGACAGGGGCTGGAAACACCATATATTTT. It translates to CASTDYNVGTGAGNTIYF.

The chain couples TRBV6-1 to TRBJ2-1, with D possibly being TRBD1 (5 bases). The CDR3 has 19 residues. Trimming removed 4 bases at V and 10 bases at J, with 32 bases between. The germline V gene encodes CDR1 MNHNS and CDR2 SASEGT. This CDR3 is CASSVAGSQPDSPGREQFF. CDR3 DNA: TGTGCCAGCAGTGTTGCAGGGTCCCAACCCGACTCGCCCGGCAGAGAGCAGTTCTTC.

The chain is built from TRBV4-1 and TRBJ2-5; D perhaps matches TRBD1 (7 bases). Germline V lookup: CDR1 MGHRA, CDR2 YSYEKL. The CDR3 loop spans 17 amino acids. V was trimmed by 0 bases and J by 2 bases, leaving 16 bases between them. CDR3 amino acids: CASSQDAQGGFQETQYF. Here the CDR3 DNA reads TGCGCCAGCAGCCAAGACGCGCAGGGGGGCTTTCAAGAGACCCAGTACTTC.

In DNA, the CDR3 is TGTGCCAGCAGGCTTGGACTAGCGGGCTCCTACGAGCAGTACTTC. Translating gives CASRLGLAGSYEQYF. J is TRBJ2-7 and V is TRBV7-2; 11 nucleotides align to TRBD2. With V trimmed by 6 bases and J by 0 bases, 4 bases remained unmatched. The CDR3 extends over 15 amino acids. Germline V gene data show CDR1 as SGHTA and CDR2 as FQGNSA.

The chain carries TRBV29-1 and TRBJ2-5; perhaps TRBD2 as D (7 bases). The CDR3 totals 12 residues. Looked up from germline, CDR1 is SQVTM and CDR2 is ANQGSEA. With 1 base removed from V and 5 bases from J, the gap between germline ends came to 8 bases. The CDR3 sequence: CSVEAGGETQYF. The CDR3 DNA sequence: TGCAGCGTTGAAGCGGGGGGCGAGACCCAGTACTTC.

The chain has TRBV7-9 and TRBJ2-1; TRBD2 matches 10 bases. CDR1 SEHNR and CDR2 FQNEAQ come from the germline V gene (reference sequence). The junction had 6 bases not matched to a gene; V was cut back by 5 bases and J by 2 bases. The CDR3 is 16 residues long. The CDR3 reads CASSHERGGAYNEQFF. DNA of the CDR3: TGTGCCAGCAGCCATGAGCGGGGGGGCGCCTACAATGAGCAGTTCTTC.

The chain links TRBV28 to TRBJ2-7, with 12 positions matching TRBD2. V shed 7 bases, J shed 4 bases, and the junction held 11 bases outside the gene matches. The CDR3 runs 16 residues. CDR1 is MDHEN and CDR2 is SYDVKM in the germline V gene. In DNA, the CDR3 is TGTGCCAGCACCTCGACTAGCGGGGGATTAGGATACGAGCAGTACTTC. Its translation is CASTSTSGGLGYEQYF.

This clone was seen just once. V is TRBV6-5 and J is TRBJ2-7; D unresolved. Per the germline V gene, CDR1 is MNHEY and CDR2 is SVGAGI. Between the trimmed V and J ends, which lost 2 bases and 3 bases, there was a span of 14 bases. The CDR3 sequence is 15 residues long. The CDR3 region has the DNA TGTGCCAGCAGTTACGGTAGAAGATCGGGCTACGAGCAGTACTTC. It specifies CASSYGRRSGYEQYF.

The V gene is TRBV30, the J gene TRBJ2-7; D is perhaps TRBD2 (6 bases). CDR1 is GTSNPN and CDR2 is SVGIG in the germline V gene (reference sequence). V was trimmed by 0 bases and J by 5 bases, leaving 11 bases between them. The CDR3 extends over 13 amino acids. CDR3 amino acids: CAWSVLARNEQYF. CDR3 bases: TGTGCCTGGAGTGTACTAGCTAGGAACGAGCAGTACTTC.

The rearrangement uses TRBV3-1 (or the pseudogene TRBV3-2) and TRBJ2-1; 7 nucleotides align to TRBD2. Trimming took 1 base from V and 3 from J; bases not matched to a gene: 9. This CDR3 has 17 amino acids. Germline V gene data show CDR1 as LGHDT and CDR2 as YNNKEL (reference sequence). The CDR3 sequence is CASSQAPGLDIYNEQFF. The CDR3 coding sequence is TGTGCCAGCAGCCAAGCCCCCGGACTAGATATCTACAATGAGCAGTTCTTC.

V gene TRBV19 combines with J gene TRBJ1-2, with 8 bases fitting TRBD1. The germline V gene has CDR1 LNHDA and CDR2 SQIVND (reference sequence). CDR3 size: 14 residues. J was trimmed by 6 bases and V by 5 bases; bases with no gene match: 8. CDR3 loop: CASSQGAAKDGYTF. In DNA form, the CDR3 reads TGTGCCAGTAGTCAGGGGGCAGCGAAAGATGGCTACACCTTC.

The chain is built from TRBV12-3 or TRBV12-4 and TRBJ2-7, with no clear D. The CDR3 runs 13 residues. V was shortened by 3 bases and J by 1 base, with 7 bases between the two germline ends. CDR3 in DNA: TGTGCCAGCAGTTTCACAGAGTCCTACGAGCAGTACTTC. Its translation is CASSFTESYEQYF.

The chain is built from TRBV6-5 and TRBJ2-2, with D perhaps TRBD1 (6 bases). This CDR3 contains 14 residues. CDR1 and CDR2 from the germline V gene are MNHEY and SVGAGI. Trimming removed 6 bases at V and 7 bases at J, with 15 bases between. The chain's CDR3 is CASRAPQGIGELFF. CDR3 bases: TGTGCCAGCAGGGCCCCCCAGGGGATCGGGGAGCTGTTTTTT.

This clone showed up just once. CDR3 loop: CASSSLAGGHEQYF. The DNA of the CDR3 is TGTGCCAGCAGTTCACTAGCGGGAGGACACGAGCAGTACTTC. The genes are TRBV27 and TRBJ2-7, with 12 bases identical to TRBD2. Germline CDR1 reads MNHEY; CDR2 reads SMNVEV (reference sequence). The J segment lost 5 bases and the V segment lost 4 bases, leaving 3 bases of the junction unmatched. The CDR3 is 14 residues long.